This T cell receptor beta chain was identified in a study of tumor-infiltrating lymphocytes in primary liver carcinoma. Production of TCR beta cDNA used around 0.45 ug total RNA together with a constant-region primer. Slightly modified ARM-PCR with three nested multiplex PCR rounds yielded TCR beta libraries. Each of the first two PCR rounds ran approximately 10 cycles with TRBV1-TRBV30 forward and C-beta reverse primers. One entry per CDR3 protein results from TCRdb running MiXCR on the multiplex PCR reads. The sample lists some 30,000 distinct CDR3 sequences; 71% were seen once. From unsorted bulk tissue weighing 20-30 mg, DNA and RNA were co-extracted. Study-wide results and caveats: Relative to tumor region pairs, the tumor-adjacent and tumor-blood pairs showed overlap that was lower.

As regards this clonotype: What it binds is not known. An end of the junction differs from the germline gene, which may be a read error.

Germline lookup yields CDR1 MNHEY and CDR2 SVGAGI. This CDR3 spans 13 amino acids. The chain employs TRBV6-5 and TRBJ1-1; 7 nucleotides agree with TRBD1. The receptor was isolated from a woman in her twenties or thirties with primary liver carcinoma and hepatitis B virus infection. Sequenced sample: liver tumor tissue from sampling region 3. Specified subset: tumor region T3, left-lateral pole. CDR3 sequence reads: CASNQQGSPEAFF. The CDR3 nucleotides are TGTGCTAGCAATCAACAGGGGTCACCCGAAGCTTTCTTT.